Listed here are 17 T cell receptor beta chains from one sample, sequenced in a study of T cells after yellow fever vaccination. TCRdb passed the 5' RACE reads through MiXCR, listing each CDR3 protein once. The sample has about 12,000 distinct CDR3 sequences; roughly 4.6% are singletons. This material consisted of PBMCs, either bulk or a sorted T-cell subset (CD4+, CD8+, memory, or dextramer-sorted; not recorded which), taken 45 days after the yellow fever booster vaccination. The source of these receptors is a man aged 30 to 39 who received the YFV17D yellow fever vaccine.

This clonotype has ten or more counts. The chain links TRBV7-3 to TRBJ2-1; D assignment may be TRBD1 or TRBD2 (5 bases each). CDR1 is SGHTA and CDR2 is FQGTGA in the germline V gene. The CDR3 is 15 residues long. V was clipped by 4 bases and J by 2 bases, with 12 bases between them. CDR3 sequence: CASSSGPLTYNEQFF. The DNA for the CDR3 is TGTGCCAGCAGCTCGGGACCACTCACCTACAATGAGCAGTTCTTC. The full variable domain, its missing parts supplied by reference TRBV7-3 and TRBJ2-1, is GAGVSQTPSNKVTEKGKYVELRCDPISGHTALYWYRQSLGQGPEFLIYFQGTGAADDSGLPNDRFFAVRPEGSVSTLKIQRTERGDSAVYLCASSSGPLTYNEQFFGPGTRLTVL.

This clonotype appeared a few times. The chain recombines TRBV7-2 with TRBJ2-5; 8 bases map to TRBD2. Germline CDR1 SGHTA, CDR2 FQGNSA. With V trimmed by 5 bases and J by 4 bases, 9 bases remained unmatched. The length of the CDR3 is 15 residues. In DNA form, the CDR3 reads TGTGCCAGCAGCCGGGGGGGTCCTTCGGGAGAGACCCAGTACTTC. Translating gives CASSRGGPSGETQYF.

This clonotype has a count of ten or more. This chain connects TRBV27 to TRBJ2-3; 12 positions match TRBD2. In germline, CDR1 is MNHEY, CDR2 SMNVEV (reference sequence). Trimming took 7 bases from V and 0 from J; bases not matched to a gene: 5. The CDR3 contains 16 residues. The CDR3: CASTRTSGASTDTQYF. The CDR3 DNA is TGTGCCAGCACCCGGACTAGCGGGGCTAGCACAGATACGCAGTATTTT.

This clonotype was counted at least ten times. The chain carries TRBV7-2 and TRBJ2-7; no clear D. This CDR3 has 13 residues. Trimming took 1 base from V and 1 from J, leaving 5 bases between them. Per the germline V gene, CDR1 is SGHTA and CDR2 is FQGNSA. The CDR3 nucleotides read TGTGCCAGCAGCTTAGAGATGTCCTACGAGCAGTACTTC. As protein: CASSLEMSYEQYF.

The sample holds many counts of this clonotype. The chain combines TRBV7-9 with TRBJ2-7; D unresolved. CDR3 length: 13 amino acids. The V gene's germline CDR1 is SEHNR and CDR2 FQNEAQ (reference sequence). V shed 0 bases and J shed 3 bases, with 6 bases lying between them. CDR3 sequence reads: CASSLAESYEQYF. As DNA, the CDR3 is TGTGCCAGCAGCTTAGCCGAAAGCTACGAGCAGTACTTC.

The table lists this clonotype with many counts. The V gene is TRBV2, the J gene TRBJ2-7, with D tentatively TRBD1 or TRBD2 (5 bases each). This CDR3 spans 13 amino acids. V was trimmed by 6 bases and J by 0 bases, leaving 9 bases between them. Germline assignment: CDR1 SNHLY and CDR2 FYNNEI. CDR3 amino acids: CASSPGSSYEQYF. In DNA, the CDR3 is TGTGCCAGCAGCCCAGGGAGCTCCTACGAGCAGTACTTC.

This clonotype was seen many times. J is TRBJ2-7 and V is TRBV20-1; 12 nucleotides line up with TRBD1. J gave up 2 bases and V 2 bases, and 7 bases lay outside the gene matches. The CDR3 has 16 amino acids. Germline loops: CDR1 DFQATT, CDR2 SNEGSKA (reference sequence). Here the CDR3 DNA reads TGCAGTGCTAGAACCATGGGACAGGGGGCAGCCTACGAGCAGTACTTC. It translates to CSARTMGQGAAYEQYF.

This clonotype occurred many times. The genes are TRBV11-2 and TRBJ2-7; 10 bases fit TRBD1. The CDR3 has 14 residues. CDR1 SGHAT and CDR2 FQNNGV come from the germline V gene. V lost 5 bases, J lost 6 bases, and 7 bases stayed unmatched. CDR3 sequence (DNA): TGTGCCAGCAGCCCCTTAGGGACAGGGGTCGAGCAGTACTTC. As protein: CASSPLGTGVEQYF.

This clonotype appeared many times. V usage is TRBV6-6 and J usage is TRBJ1-1; tentative D call: TRBD1 (6 bases). V was shortened by 6 bases and J by 8 bases, with 10 bases between the two germline ends. Germline CDR1 MNHNY, CDR2 SVGAGI (reference sequence). The CDR3 is made up of 11 amino acids. The DNA of the CDR3 is TGTGCCAGCAGCCGAACAGGGGAAGCTTTCTTT. Translating gives CASSRTGEAFF.

This clonotype came up many times. The chain employs TRBV12-3 or TRBV12-4 and TRBJ2-7; D is uncertain. V was trimmed by 5 bases and J by 4 bases, leaving 12 bases between them. CDR3 length: 13 residues. Written as DNA, the CDR3 is TGTGCCAGCAGTCTGGACGGGCGATACGAGCAGTACTTC. Translated, it gives CASSLDGRYEQYF.

This clonotype was counted ten times or more. The CDR3 DNA reads TGTGCCAGCAGTTTAAAGGCTAGCGGGGTCCACACAGATACGCAGTATTTT. Translation gives CASSLKASGVHTDTQYF. The chain has TRBV12-3 or TRBV12-4 and TRBJ2-3; 9 nucleotides line up with TRBD2. V shed 2 bases, J shed 2 bases, and the junction held 8 bases outside the gene matches. This CDR3 has 17 residues.

The table lists this clonotype with many counts. The CDR3, as DNA: TGTGCCAGCAGCCAAGAGCAGCAGGCCCCGAACTATGGCTACACCTTC. Residues: CASSQEQQAPNYGYTF. This chain connects TRBV4-2 to TRBJ1-2; unclear D gene. The CDR3 is made up of 16 amino acids. V shed 0 bases and J shed 2 bases, with 13 bases lying between them. From germline, CDR1 is LGHNA and CDR2 YNFKEQ.

This clonotype was seen at least ten times. This chain joins TRBV4-1 and TRBJ2-1; either TRBD1 or TRBD2 may supply D (5 bases each). The germline V gene encodes CDR1 MGHRA and CDR2 YSYEKL. Between the trimmed V and J ends, which lost 4 bases and 6 bases, there was a span of 16 bases. The CDR3 runs 15 residues. The CDR3 sequence: CASSPPGGGVNEQFF. Written as DNA, the CDR3 is TGCGCCAGCAGCCCCCCGGGTGGGGGAGTCAATGAGCAGTTCTTC.

This clonotype occurred many times. The V call is TRBV7-2, the J call TRBJ1-3; no clear D. Germline V CDR1 and CDR2: SGHTA, FQGNSA. Trimming stripped 5 bases from V and 0 bases from J, with 11 bases between. This CDR3 comprises 15 residues. CDR3 residues: CASSPDSHSGNTIYF. The CDR3 bases are TGTGCCAGCAGCCCGGACTCCCACTCTGGAAACACCATATATTTT.

This clonotype was recorded at least ten times. The V and J genes are TRBV7-8 and TRBJ2-3; 10 bases are shared with TRBD2. From germline, CDR1 is SGHVS and CDR2 FQNEAQ. The junction had 8 bases not matched to a gene; V was cut back by 1 base and J by 4 bases. There are 17 residues in the CDR3. The CDR3 coding sequence is TGTGCCAGCAGCTTAGTGACTAGCGGGCTCCTCCCAGATACGCAGTATTTT. This encodes CASSLVTSGLLPDTQYF.

In its sample, this clonotype was seen many times. The chain is built from TRBV5-1 and TRBJ2-3; D not resolved. The CDR3 is 15 amino acids. The germline V gene encodes CDR1 SGHRS and CDR2 YFSETQ. V was cut by 0 bases and J by 6 bases, with 14 bases left in between. CDR3 sequence reads: CASSLVRAMGDTQYF. CDR3 coding DNA: TGCGCCAGCAGCTTGGTACGGGCAATGGGGGATACGCAGTATTTT.

This clonotype was recorded many times. The rearrangement joins TRBV19 to TRBJ2-1; 10 bases fit TRBD2. V lost 4 bases and J lost 6; bases outside the gene matches: 6. The CDR3 runs to 15 residues. CDR1 and CDR2 (germline): LNHDA, SQIVND (reference sequence). CDR3 protein: CASSTSGSSFNEQFF. The CDR3 DNA reads as TGTGCCAGTAGTACTAGCGGGAGCTCATTCAATGAGCAGTTCTTC.